This T cell receptor (beta chain) was sequenced for a study of blood T cell repertoires in COVID-19. This CDR3 has 14 amino acids. CDR1 is SGHNT and CDR2 is YENEEA in the germline V gene. V was cut by 5 bases and J by 6 bases, with 16 bases left in between. Seattle patients were enrolled during active infection and followed longitudinally. Here immunoSEQ multiplex PCR was the method, and the copy in TCRdb shows in-frame clones only, minus some. The top ten clones hold roughly 40% of a sample with roughly 68,000 clones, around 90% of them seen once. The specimen sequenced was peripheral blood. This clonotype was sampled from a woman aged 55-70 years with COVID-19, enrolled during active disease. The chain links TRBV11-3 to TRBJ2-5, with a weak D call TRBD1 (5 bases). The CDR3 bases are TGTGCCAGCAGCCTTCCGACAGTCGGGCAGACCCAGTACTTC. This sequence encodes CASSLPTVGQTQYF.